This T cell receptor beta chain derives from a study of blood T cell repertoires in COVID-19. Overall study: T cells, B-cell-depleted T cells, or PBMCs supplied cDNA or gDNA.

Trimming left V 2 bases short and J 8 bases short, with 12 bases between. In germline, CDR1 is MNHEY, CDR2 SVGEGT. The CDR3 sequence is 13 residues long. Original methodology: Researchers report that nucleated cell counts were estimated from reference gene primer amplification. Data came from immunoSEQ multiplex PCR; TCRdb stores just in-frame clones and leaves some out. That table supplies the V and J calls and clone size; D and trimming were determined from the DNA. The table has approximately 120,000 clones, more than 80% seen once. The sequenced sample consisted of peripheral blood. The rearrangement uses TRBV6-2 or TRBV6-3 and TRBJ1-1; a possible D gene is TRBD1 (5 bases). The receptor's source is a woman over 75 with COVID-19, enrolled during active disease. This chain's CDR3 is CASSYLRGSEAFF. The DNA of the CDR3 is TGTGCCAGCAGTTACCTTAGGGGATCCGAAGCTTTCTTT.